This T cell receptor beta chain appears in the sequencing data of a study of cytotoxic CD8 clonotypes in ibrutinib-treated CLL. Study-level background: Responses comprised 25 or so partial and 2 complete; at median around 70 months, 14 remained remitted and roughly 12 progressed.

This table comes from immunoSEQ multiplex PCR, and its TCRdb copy is limited to in-frame clones, with some not included. The data show approximately 190,000 clones, 75% to 80% seen once. Trimming took off 3 bases at V and 3 bases at J, with 12 bases between the two ends. Germline lookup yields CDR1 SQVTM and CDR2 ANQGSEA. CDR3 size: 14 residues. Regarding this clone: The antigen is not known.

Study observations and caveats: The study found clonality rose at ibrutinib response, then fell toward baseline at progression. Samples from sustained-remission and progressing patients were taken at different times.

The receptor comes from a human donor with chronic lymphocytic leukemia. Material: PBMCs, obtained after 12 months of ibrutinib treatment. The rearrangement links TRBV29-1 to TRBJ1-3, with D maybe TRBD1 (6 bases). CDR3 coding DNA: TGCAGCGTTGAGTTGGGGGCAGGTGGAAACACCATATATTTT. Amino acids: CSVELGAGGNTIYF.